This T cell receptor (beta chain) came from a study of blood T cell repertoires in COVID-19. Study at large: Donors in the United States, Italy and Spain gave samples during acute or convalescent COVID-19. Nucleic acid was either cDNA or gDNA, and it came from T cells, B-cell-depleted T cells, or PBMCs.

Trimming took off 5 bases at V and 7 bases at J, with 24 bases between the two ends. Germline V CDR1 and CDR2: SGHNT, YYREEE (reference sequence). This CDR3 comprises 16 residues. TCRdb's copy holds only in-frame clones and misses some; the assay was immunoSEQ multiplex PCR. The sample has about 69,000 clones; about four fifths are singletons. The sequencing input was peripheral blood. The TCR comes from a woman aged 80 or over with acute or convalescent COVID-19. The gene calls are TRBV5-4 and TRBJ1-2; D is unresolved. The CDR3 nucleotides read TGTGCCAGCAGATCCAGTAACCGGGAGCTTCTACGTGGCTACACCTTC. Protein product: CASRSSNRELLRGYTF. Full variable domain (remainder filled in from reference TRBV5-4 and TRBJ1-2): ETGVTQSPTHLIKTRGQQVTLRCSSQSGHNTVSWYQQALGQGPQFIFQYYREEENGRGNFPPRFSGLQFPNYSSELNVNALELDDSALYLCASRSSNRELLRGYTFGSGTRLTVV.